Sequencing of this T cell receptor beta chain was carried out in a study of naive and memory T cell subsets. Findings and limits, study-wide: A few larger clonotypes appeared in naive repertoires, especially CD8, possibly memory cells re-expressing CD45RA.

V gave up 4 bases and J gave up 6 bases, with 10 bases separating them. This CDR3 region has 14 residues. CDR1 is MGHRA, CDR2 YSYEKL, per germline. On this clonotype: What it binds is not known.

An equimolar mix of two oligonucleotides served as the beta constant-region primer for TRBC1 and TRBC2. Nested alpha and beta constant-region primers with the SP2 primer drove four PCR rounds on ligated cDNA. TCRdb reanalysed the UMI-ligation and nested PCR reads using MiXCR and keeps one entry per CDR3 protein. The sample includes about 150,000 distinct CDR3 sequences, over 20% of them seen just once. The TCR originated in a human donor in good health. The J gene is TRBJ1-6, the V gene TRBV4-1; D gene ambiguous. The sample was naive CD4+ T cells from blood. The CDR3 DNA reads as TGCGCCAGCAGCCCCCCCGGGGTTAATTCACCCCTCCACTTT. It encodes CASSPPGVNSPLHF.